This T cell receptor beta chain appears in the sequencing data of a study of shared clonotypes between healthy human individuals. The data were produced by immunoSEQ multiplex PCR, yet TCRdb's version contains in-frame clones alone and is incomplete. The sample yields a few million clones, approximately 96% seen once. Source material: naive CD4+ T cells sorted from blood. Subset: CD45RA+ positively selected. This TCR was recovered from a man between 18 and 35 years old in good health.

The CDR3 DNA reads TGTGCCAGCAGCCGGACCGCAGGGGATGGCTACACCTTC. Its protein is CASSRTAGDGYTF. The rearrangement uses TRBV7-2 and TRBJ1-2; D is possibly TRBD1 (6 bases). The CDR3 contains 13 residues. V lost 5 bases to trimming and J lost 6 bases, with 13 bases between them. Germline-derived CDR1 and CDR2 are SGHTA and FQGNSA. The full variable domain, with the rest looked up from reference TRBV7-2 and TRBJ1-2, is GAGVSQSPSNKVTEKGKDVELRCDPISGHTALYWYRQSLGQGLEFLIYFQGNSAPDKSGLPSDRFSAERTGGSVSTLTIQRTQQEDSAVYLCASSRTAGDGYTFGSGTRLTVV.